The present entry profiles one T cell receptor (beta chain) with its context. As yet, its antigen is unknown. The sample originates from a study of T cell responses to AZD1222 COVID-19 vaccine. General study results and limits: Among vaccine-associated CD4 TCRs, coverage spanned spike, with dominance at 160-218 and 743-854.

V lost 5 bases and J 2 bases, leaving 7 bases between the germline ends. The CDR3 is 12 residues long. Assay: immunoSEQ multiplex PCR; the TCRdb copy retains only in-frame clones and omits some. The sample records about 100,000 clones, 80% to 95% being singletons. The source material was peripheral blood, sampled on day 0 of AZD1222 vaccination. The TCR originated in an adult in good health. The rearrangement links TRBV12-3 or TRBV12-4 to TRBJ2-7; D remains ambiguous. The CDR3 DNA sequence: TGTGCCAGCAGTCCGCGGACCTACGAGCAGTACTTC. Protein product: CASSPRTYEQYF.